The source of this T cell receptor (beta chain) is a study of T-cell memory formation after mild COVID-19. V was shortened by 5 bases and J by 5 bases, with 21 bases between the two germline ends. This CDR3 region has 16 residues. Germline CDR1 is SEHNR and CDR2 is FQNEAQ (reference sequence). TCRdb fed the 5' RACE reads into MiXCR, producing one record per CDR3 protein. In the table there are about 150,000 distinct CDR3 sequences, 20% to 25% of which are singletons. Sample: PBMCs or a T cell subset sorted from them (not recorded which). The V and J genes are TRBV7-9 and TRBJ1-1; no reliable D call. This TCR was sampled from an adult woman who had mild COVID-19 (a few samples of this study predate the infection). Cell type and time point are not known. The CDR3 DNA reads TGTGCCAGCAGCCACATAGGCAGTGCGGCGAAAACTGAAGCTTTCTTT. Residues: CASSHIGSAAKTEAFF.